Listed below are T cell receptor beta chains from one sample, sequenced in a study of shared clonotypes between healthy human individuals. The table came from immunoSEQ multiplex PCR; TCRdb's copy has only in-frame clones and leaves some out. In the table there are under 550,000 clones, around 96% of which are singletons. Sequencing was carried out using naive CD4+ T cells sorted from blood. Receptor source: a woman in her twenties or thirties in good health. The CDR3 runs from the conserved cysteine through the conserved F or W. Each record gives: V gene, J gene, clone size, D gene, CDR3 DNA, CDR3 protein. A D gene is named only where the DNA matches it firmly. Size is stated for part of the rows, as once, few or many counts, or as a class when the clone is expanded.

TRBV13	TRBJ1-5	.	.	TGTGCCAGCAGCTTAGGCCTACAGAATCAGCCCCAGCATTTT	CASSLGLQNQPQHF
TRBV6-1	TRBJ1-5	.	.	TGTGCCAGCAGTTATAACAATCAGCCCCAGCATTTT	CASSYNNQPQHF
TRBV23-1	TRBJ2-7	.	.	TGCGCCAGCAGTCCTGGGACAACCTACGAGCAGTACTTC	CASSPGTTYEQYF
TRBV4-2	TRBJ1-4	.	.	TGTGCCAGCAGCCAAGATCTCCCAGGGGTAGCGACTAATGAAAAACTGTTTTTT	CASSQDLPGVATNEKLFF
TRBV27	TRBJ1-6	.	.	TGTGCCAGCAGTTTGGGACGGCGTAATTCACCCCTCCACTTT	CASSLGRRNSPLHF
TRBV6-4	TRBJ2-7	once	TRBD2	TGTGCCAGCAGCCATCGAGCGGGAGAGCAGTACTTC	CASSHRAGEQYF
TRBV11-2	TRBJ2-7	.	TRBD2	TGTGCCAGCAGCACCTTAGCGGGACCCAATTCCTACGAGCAGTACTTC	CASSTLAGPNSYEQYF
TRBV2	TRBJ2-5	.	TRBD2	TGTGCCAGCAGAAAACTAGCGGTCAGAGGGACCCAGTACTTC	CASRKLAVRGTQYF
TRBV7-2	TRBJ1-3	.	TRBD1	TGTGCCAGCAGCTTAAATACAGGGGGAACTGGAAACACCATATATTTT	CASSLNTGGTGNTIYF
TRBV6-1	TRBJ2-7	.	.	TGTGCCAGCAGTGTGGGACTTTCCTACGAGCAGTACTTC	CASSVGLSYEQYF
TRBV6-4	TRBJ2-2	.	.	TGTGCCAGCAGTGGAGAATTGGGCGCCGGGGAGCTGTTTTTT	CASSGELGAGELFF
TRBV5-1	TRBJ2-5	.	.	TGCGCCAGCAGCGCGGACGAAGCCGGGGAGACCCAGTACTTC	CASSADEAGETQYF
TRBV19	TRBJ2-1	.	TRBD2	TGTGCCAGTAGTATAGTAGGGCGGGGGGCCTACAATGAGCAGTTCTTC	CASSIVGRGAYNEQFF
TRBV7-9	TRBJ2-3	.	.	TGTGCCAGCAGCTTAGCGGGGGGGCGCAGGGCAGATACGCAGTATTTT	CASSLAGGRRADTQYF